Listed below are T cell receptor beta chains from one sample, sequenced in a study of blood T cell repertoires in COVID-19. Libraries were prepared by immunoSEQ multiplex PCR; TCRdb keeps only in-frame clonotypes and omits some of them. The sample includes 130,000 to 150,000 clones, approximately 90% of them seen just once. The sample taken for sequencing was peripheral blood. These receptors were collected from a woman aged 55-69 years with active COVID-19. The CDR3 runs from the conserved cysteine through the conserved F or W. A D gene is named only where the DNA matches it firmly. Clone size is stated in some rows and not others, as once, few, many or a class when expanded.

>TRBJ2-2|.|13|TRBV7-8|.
CASSRGAAGELFF
TGTGCCAGCAGCAGAGGGGCTGCCGGGGAGCTGTTTTTT
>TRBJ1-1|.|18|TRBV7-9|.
CASSSPGRWRGMNTEAFF
TGTGCCAGCAGCTCCCCCGGACGGTGGAGGGGCATGAACACTGAAGCTTTCTTT
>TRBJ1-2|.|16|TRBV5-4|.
CASSLGGSALYYGYTF
TGTGCCAGCAGCTTGGGGGGCAGCGCACTTTACTATGGCTACACCTTC
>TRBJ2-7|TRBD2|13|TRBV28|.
CASSGLAAYEQYF
TGTGCCAGTTCGGGACTAGCGGCCTACGAGCAGTACTTC
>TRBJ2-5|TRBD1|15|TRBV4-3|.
CASSQDRDSAETQYF
TGCGCCAGCAGCCAAGACCGGGACAGTGCAGAGACCCAGTACTTC
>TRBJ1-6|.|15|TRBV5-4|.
CASSLAGNNNSPLHF
TGTGCCAGCAGCCTGGCGGGAAACAATAATTCACCCCTCCACTTT
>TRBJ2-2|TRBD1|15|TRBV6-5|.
CASRPDRGSIGELFF
TGTGCCAGCAGGCCGGACAGGGGAAGTATCGGGGAGCTGTTTTTT
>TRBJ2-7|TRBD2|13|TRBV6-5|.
CAGRLAGGWEQYF
TGTGCCGGTAGACTAGCGGGAGGATGGGAGCAGTACTTC
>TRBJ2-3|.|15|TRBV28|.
CASSSRLDYTDTQYF
TGTGCCAGCAGTTCCCGACTTGATTACACAGATACGCAGTATTTT
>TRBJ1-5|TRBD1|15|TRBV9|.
CASSVTDRVGQPQHF
TGTGCCAGCAGCGTAACGGACAGGGTTGGGCAGCCCCAGCATTTT
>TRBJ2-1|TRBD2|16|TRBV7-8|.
CASSLKRLAGGNEQFF
TGTGCCAGCAGCTTAAAGCGGCTAGCGGGAGGGAATGAGCAGTTCTTC
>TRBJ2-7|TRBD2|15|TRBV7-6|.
CASSHRPSGSYEQYF
TGTGCCAGCAGCCATCGTCCTAGCGGCTCCTACGAGCAGTACTTC
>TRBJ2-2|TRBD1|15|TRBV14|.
CASSHGTGPTGELFF
TGTGCCAGCAGCCACGGGACAGGGCCCACCGGGGAGCTGTTTTTT
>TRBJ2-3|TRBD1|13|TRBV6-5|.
CASSWTGPDTQYF
TGTGCCAGCAGTTGGACAGGGCCAGATACGCAGTATTTT
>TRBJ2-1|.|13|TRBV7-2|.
CASSLALYNEQFF
TGTGCCAGCAGCTTAGCGCTATACAATGAGCAGTTCTTC
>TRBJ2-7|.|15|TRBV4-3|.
CASSQDGASVREQYF
TGCGCCAGCAGCCAAGATGGTGCGTCTGTGCGCGAGCAGTACTTC
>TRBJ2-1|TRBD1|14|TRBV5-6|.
CASSLVTGGNEQFF
TGTGCCAGCAGCTTGGTAACAGGGGGAAATGAGCAGTTCTTC
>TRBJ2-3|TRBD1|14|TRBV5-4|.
CASSQGQGTDTQYF
TGTGCCAGCAGTCAAGGACAGGGGACAGATACGCAGTATTTT
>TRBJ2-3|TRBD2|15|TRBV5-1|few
CASSLLAGRTDTQYF
TGCGCCAGCAGCCTGCTAGCGGGACGCACAGATACGCAGTATTTT
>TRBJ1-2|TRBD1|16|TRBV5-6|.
CASSPLPGQGAQGYTF
TGTGCCAGCAGCCCACTTCCGGGACAGGGGGCGCAGGGCTACACCTTC
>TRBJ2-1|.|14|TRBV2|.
CASRLESSYNEQFF
TGTGCCAGCAGACTGGAGAGCTCCTACAATGAGCAGTTCTTC
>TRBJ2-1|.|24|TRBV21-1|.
CASSKEKGAITAGEGRGDYNEQFF
TGTGCCAGCAGCAAAGAGAAAGGGGCAATTACAGCGGGAGAGGGGAGGGGGGACTACAATGAGCAGTTCTTC
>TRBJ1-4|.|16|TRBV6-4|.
CASSSMERALNEKLFF
TGTGCCAGCAGTTCGATGGAGAGGGCCCTTAATGAAAAACTGTTTTTT
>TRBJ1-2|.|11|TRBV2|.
CASSREEGYTF
TGTGCCAGCTCCAGGGAGGAGGGCTACACCTTC
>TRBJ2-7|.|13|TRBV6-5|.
CASNRQGRYEQYF
TGTGCCAGCAATCGGCAGGGAAGGTACGAGCAGTACTTC
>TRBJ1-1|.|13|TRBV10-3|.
CAISEKGDSEAFF
TGTGCCATCAGTGAAAAAGGGGATTCTGAAGCTTTCTTT
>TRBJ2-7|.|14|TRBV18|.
CASSPGAAAYEQYF
TGTGCCAGCTCACCAGGGGCGGCAGCCTACGAGCAGTACTTC
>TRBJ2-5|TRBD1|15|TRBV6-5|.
CASSRDRGKEETQYF
TGTGCCAGCAGTCGGGACAGGGGGAAAGAAGAGACCCAGTACTTC
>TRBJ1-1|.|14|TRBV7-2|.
CASSLGWGGTEAFF
TGTGCCAGCAGCTTAGGATGGGGGGGCACTGAAGCTTTCTTT
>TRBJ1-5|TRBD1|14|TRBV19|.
CASRWGQGQEPQHF
TGTGCCAGTAGGTGGGGACAGGGCCAGGAGCCCCAGCATTTT